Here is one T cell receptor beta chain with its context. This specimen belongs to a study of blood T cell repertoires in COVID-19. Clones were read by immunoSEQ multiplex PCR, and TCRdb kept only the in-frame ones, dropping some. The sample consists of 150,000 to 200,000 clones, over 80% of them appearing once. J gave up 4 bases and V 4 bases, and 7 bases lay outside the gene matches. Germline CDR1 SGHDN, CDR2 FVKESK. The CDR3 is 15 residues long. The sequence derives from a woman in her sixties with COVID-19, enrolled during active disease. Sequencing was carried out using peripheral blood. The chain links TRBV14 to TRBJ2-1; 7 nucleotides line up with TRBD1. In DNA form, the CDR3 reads TGTGCCAGCAGCCCTAACAGGGGCGGTTACAATGAGCAGTTCTTC. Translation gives CASSPNRGGYNEQFF.